The entry that follows covers one T cell receptor (beta chain) sequence. The sample originates from a study of T-cell reconstitution after alpha-beta-depleted transplantation in children. Unique molecular identifiers were incorporated during preparation of the TCRbeta library. From the PCR reads, TCRdb called clonotypes with MiXCR, one entry per CDR3 protein. The sample yields around 340,000 distinct CDR3 sequences, about 14% seen once. The V gene's germline CDR1 is MGHRA and CDR2 YSYEKL. V lost 3 bases and J lost 0; bases outside the gene matches: 5. This CDR3 contains 16 residues. The clonotype originates from a human donor who donated a stem cell graft to a child with Fanconi anemia. This chain joins TRBV4-1 and TRBJ2-3; TRBD1 matches 8 bases. The material sequenced was PBMCs, taken from the stem cell graft. The CDR3 loop reads CASSHPGTGSTDTQYF. For the CDR3, the DNA is TGCGCCAGCAGCCACCCCGGGACAGGCAGCACAGATACGCAGTATTTT.